Listed below are T cell receptor beta chains from one sample, sequenced in a study of T cell responses to AZD1222 COVID-19 vaccine. The repertoire was sequenced with immunoSEQ multiplex PCR; TCRdb's copy has only in-frame clones and lacks some. The data contain 120,000 to 150,000 clones, over 75% of them singletons. The source material was peripheral blood, sampled on day 0 of AZD1222 vaccination. The source of these receptors is an adult in good health. CDR3s include the opening cysteine and the closing phenylalanine or tryptophan. Size tells how often a clone was seen (once, few, many) or the class of an expanded clone, and some rows leave it out.

clone_size: once
j_call: TRBJ2-2
v_call: TRBV4-1
cdr3_aa: CASSRASGLEAGELFF

clone_size: .
j_call: TRBJ1-1
v_call: TRBV7-9
cdr3_aa: CASSLGQGLTEAFF

clone_size: .
j_call: TRBJ1-5
v_call: TRBV7-9
cdr3_aa: CASSSDRGSQPQHF

clone_size: few
j_call: TRBJ2-7
v_call: TRBV6-5
cdr3_aa: CASSASATSYEQYF

clone_size: .
j_call: TRBJ1-1
v_call: TRBV18
cdr3_aa: CASSPGTGTGQNTEAFF

clone_size: few
j_call: TRBJ2-3
v_call: TRBV5-1
cdr3_aa: CASSLAGGLAASTDTQYF

clone_size: .
j_call: TRBJ1-1
v_call: TRBV18
cdr3_aa: CASSPGQVNTEAFF

clone_size: few
j_call: TRBJ2-7
v_call: TRBV25-1
cdr3_aa: CAETGREQYF

clone_size: .
j_call: TRBJ1-6
v_call: TRBV9
cdr3_aa: CASSVADDRNSPLHF

clone_size: .
j_call: TRBJ1-2
v_call: TRBV4-1
cdr3_aa: CASSQEILGRSGQGYGYTF

clone_size: .
j_call: TRBJ2-1
v_call: TRBV11-2
cdr3_aa: CASSPGLANYNEQFF

clone_size: .
j_call: TRBJ1-2
v_call: TRBV4-1
cdr3_aa: CASSHVGQNLGYTF

clone_size: .
j_call: TRBJ1-1
v_call: TRBV5-6
cdr3_aa: CASSYMGGDTEAFF

clone_size: .
j_call: TRBJ2-1
v_call: TRBV3-1/TRBV3-2
cdr3_aa: CASSQGASSYNEQFF

clone_size: .
j_call: TRBJ1-1
v_call: TRBV5-6
cdr3_aa: CASSLVGTGHTEAFF